The clone carrying this TCR beta chain was picked up one time. The antigen is undetermined. The method was immunoSEQ multiplex PCR; TCRdb's version includes in-frame clones alone and lacks a portion of them. The sample carries over 100,000 clones, roughly 95% recorded once. Trimming removed 0 bases from V and 3 bases from J, with 3 bases in between. Germline loops: CDR1 MDHEN, CDR2 SYDVKM. CDR3 size: 12 residues. This sample was taken from a study of graft-versus-host responses after intestinal transplantation. Overall study context: Multivisceral, liver-intestinal, or isolated intestinal grafts were transplanted into recipients. Tacrolimus plus steroids were given to all recipients for about 3 years, preceded by anti-thymocyte globulin induction. Whole-study findings and limits: Detected in recipient marrow were GvH clones, some of which were first observed in ileum or blood.

The chain recombines TRBV28 with TRBJ2-7, with unresolved D. This sample comprised unstimulated CD8+ T cells sorted from spleen or lymph node cells, obtained before intestinal transplant. The receptor's source is a human donor who received an intestinal transplant. Written as DNA, the CDR3 is TGTGCCAGCAGTTTATGGGGCTACGAGCAGTACTTC. Amino acids: CASSLWGYEQYF. Combining the CDR3 with reference TRBV28 and TRBJ2-7 gives the whole variable domain DVKVTQSSRYLVKRTGEKVFLECVQDMDHENMFWYRQDPGLGLRLIYFSYDVKMKEKGDIPEGYSVSREKKERFSLILESASTNQTSMYLCASSLWGYEQYFGPGTRLTVT.